The present T cell receptor (beta chain) was sequenced within a study of CD8 T cells in Susac syndrome. The CDR3 is 15 residues long. V was cut by 1 base and J by 5 bases, with 12 bases left in between. Germline CDR1 reads LGHDT; CDR2 reads YNNKEL (reference sequence). The sequenced target, TCR beta, came from blood CD8+ and CD4+ T cells. FACS was used to enrich TEMRA cells, whereas the CD8+ and CD4+ T cells were obtained by negative isolation. The table lists this clonotype with a count of one. Reverse transcription of roughly 0.5 to 1 ug RNA used random hexamers. MiXCR, run by TCRdb on the immunoSEQ multiplex PCR reads, gives a single entry per CDR3 protein. The sample lists 150,000 to 200,000 distinct CDR3 sequences, roughly 95% occurring once.

Sequences were obtained from CD4+ T cells from PBMCs. This sequence joins TRBV3-1 and TRBJ2-1; D may be TRBD2 (5 bases). The sequence derives from a human donor with multiple sclerosis. The CDR3 sequence: CASSQASTEHNEQFF. The DNA for the CDR3 is TGTGCCAGCAGCCAAGCTAGCACAGAGCACAATGAGCAGTTCTTC.